This passage covers 12 T cell receptor beta chains from one sample sequenced in a study of cytomegalovirus exposure and HLA in healthy donors. Both 60 Vbeta primers and 13 Jbeta primers went into the PCR. Measured with immunoSEQ multiplex PCR; TCRdb has only the in-frame clones, and not every one. The sample has some 80,000 clones; over 70% are singletons. Material: PBMCs. The source is a man between 18 and 29 years old in good health and CMV-seropositive.

The sample holds a few counts of this clone. V gene TRBV12-5 combines with J gene TRBJ1-4; unclear D gene. CDR1 and CDR2 from the germline V gene are LGHNT and FRNRAP. The CDR3 loop spans 14 amino acids. Deletions cut 11 bases from V and 7 bases from J, with 20 bases between. In DNA, the CDR3 is TGTGCTCGACCGACGGACGGGGTGGGTGAAAAACTGTTTTTT. This sequence encodes CARPTDGVGEKLFF.

V and J are TRBV6-5 and TRBJ1-2; D remains unclear. Germline CDR1 reads MNHEY; CDR2 reads SVGAGI. The CDR3 length is 14 residues. The ends were cut back, 0 bases at V and 3 bases at J, with 8 bases in the middle. CDR3 amino acids: CASSYSNTHYGYTF. The CDR3 DNA follows: TGTGCCAGCAGTTACTCTAACACCCACTATGGCTACACCTTC.

The chain couples TRBV2 to TRBJ2-3; TRBD2 aligns across 11 bases. V was pared by 4 bases and J by 3 bases, with 15 bases of the junction left unmatched. The germline V gene encodes CDR1 SNHLY and CDR2 FYNNEI. The CDR3 runs 19 residues. The CDR3 is CASSGLTSGRRLGTDTQYF. Here the CDR3 DNA reads TGTGCCAGCAGTGGGTTAACTAGCGGGAGACGCTTAGGGACAGATACGCAGTATTTT.

J is TRBJ1-3 and V is TRBV7-9, with D uncertain. This CDR3 region has 15 residues. Germline-derived CDR1 and CDR2 are SEHNR and FQNEAQ (reference sequence). The V and J ends lost 6 bases and 3 bases respectively, with 15 bases between them. CDR3 sequence (DNA): TGTGCCAGCAGTCCTGACAAGGCGGGTGGAAACACCATATATTTT. It specifies CASSPDKAGGNTIYF.

Worth noting for this clone: Different DNA sequences within this sample yield the same CDR3. This rearrangement joins TRBV7-8 to TRBJ2-7, with D maybe TRBD2 (6 bases). CDR3 length: 17 residues. The V gene's germline CDR1 is SGHVS and CDR2 FQNEAQ. Trimming shortened V by 0 bases and J by 0 bases, and 15 bases separated the two germline ends. CDR3 bases: TGTGCCAGCAGCTTAGCCTCCGGGAGCCCCAGCTCCTACGAGCAGTACTTC. This translates into CASSLASGSPSSYEQYF.

The rearrangement links TRBV6-5 to TRBJ2-7, with D possibly matching TRBD1 (6 bases). V lost 0 bases to trimming and J lost 5 bases, with 11 bases between them. CDR1 and CDR2 (germline): MNHEY, SVGAGI. The CDR3 sequence is 14 residues long. The CDR3 DNA sequence: TGTGCCAGCAGTTACTCGCGCAGGGGCCACGAGCAGTACTTC. It encodes CASSYSRRGHEQYF.

This clone appeared once. The chain employs TRBV11-2 and TRBJ2-1; weak D call: TRBD2 (6 bases). The CDR3 is 14 amino acids. Germline loops: CDR1 SGHAT, CDR2 FQNNGV. The V end lost 7 bases, the J end lost 2 bases, and 12 bases lay between the germline ends. CDR3 loop: CASTGGTPYNEQFF. The CDR3 coding sequence is TGTGCCAGCACGGGCGGGACGCCCTACAATGAGCAGTTCTTC.

The gene calls are TRBV29-1 and TRBJ1-1; tentative D call: TRBD1 (6 bases). V lost 7 bases and J lost 0, with 12 bases in between. This CDR3 has 13 residues. CDR1 and CDR2 (germline): SQVTM, ANQGSEA. CDR3 nucleotides: TGCAGCGCCAGCCGGGACATGAACACTGAAGCTTTCTTT. This codes for CSASRDMNTEAFF. The full variable domain, in which reference TRBV29-1 and TRBJ1-1 provide the parts outside the CDR3, is SAVISQKPSRDICQRGTSLTIQCQVDSQVTMMFWYRQQPGQSLTLIATANQGSEATYESGFVIDKFPISRPNLTFSTLTVSNMSPEDSSIYLCSASRDMNTEAFFGQGTRLTVV.

The V and J genes are TRBV6-5 and TRBJ2-1; 10 nucleotides agree with TRBD2. Germline V gene data show CDR1 as MNHEY and CDR2 as SVGAGI. The CDR3 runs 14 residues. With V trimmed by 6 bases and J by 12 bases, 11 bases remained unmatched. CDR3 sequence reads: CASSSLGSGRAQFF. The CDR3 DNA reads as TGTGCCAGCAGCTCCTTGGGGAGCGGGAGGGCGCAGTTCTTC.

V usage is TRBV6-4 and J usage is TRBJ2-1; 12 bases line up with TRBD2. Per germline, CDR1 MRHNA and CDR2 SNTAGT. V shed 6 bases, J shed 4 bases, and the junction held 4 bases outside the gene matches. The CDR3 is 15 residues long. The CDR3 region is CASRSTSGSYNEQFF. Here the CDR3 DNA reads TGTGCCAGCAGATCGACTAGCGGGAGTTACAATGAGCAGTTCTTC.

The chain links TRBV4-1 to TRBJ2-3, with 7 positions matching TRBD1. Unmatched junction bases numbered 3, after V lost 6 bases and J lost 3 bases. Per the germline V gene, CDR1 is MGHRA and CDR2 is YSYEKL. This CDR3 is built from 13 residues. This chain's CDR3 is CASRLTGTDTQYF. The CDR3 nucleotides read TGCGCCAGCAGATTGACAGGGACAGATACGCAGTATTTT.

This chain links TRBV25-1 with TRBJ1-3, with D unresolved. This CDR3 has 11 residues. The germline V gene encodes CDR1 MGHDK and CDR2 SYGVNS. V was trimmed by 6 bases and J by 3 bases, leaving 3 bases between them. The CDR3 reads CASSFGNTIYF. The CDR3 DNA sequence: TGTGCCAGCAGCTTTGGAAACACCATATATTTT.